What follows are 27 T cell receptor beta chains derived from one specimen sequenced in a study of cytomegalovirus exposure and HLA in healthy donors. 60 Vbeta and 13 Jbeta primers were used in PCR. Sequencing was performed with immunoSEQ multiplex PCR; in TCRdb, only in-frame clones are kept and a portion is missing. The sample holds 200,000 to 250,000 clones, about 72% seen once. The sample taken for sequencing was PBMCs. The origin of the receptors is a male donor in good health and CMV-seronegative.

The J gene is TRBJ2-7, the V gene TRBV27; 14 bases map to TRBD2. The CDR3 runs 13 residues. The germline V gene has CDR1 MNHEY and CDR2 SMNVEV (reference sequence). The V and J ends lost 6 bases and 5 bases, in that order; junction bases with no gene match: 0. CDR3 in amino acids: CASRTSGRDEQYF. The CDR3 bases are TGTGCCAGCAGGACTAGCGGGAGGGACGAGCAGTACTTC.

The CDR3 nucleotides read TGTGCCAGCAGTGTCACGGGACTGGCTTTCAATGAGCAGTTCTTC. Translation gives CASSVTGLAFNEQFF. This rearrangement joins TRBV28 to TRBJ2-1, with D tentatively TRBD2 (6 bases). The CDR3 is 15 residues long. V was clipped by 5 bases and J by 6 bases, with 17 bases between them. Germline V gene sequence: CDR1 MDHEN, CDR2 SYDVKM.

The rearrangement joins TRBV25-1 to TRBJ2-7; 8 bases line up with TRBD1. Germline CDR1 reads MGHDK; CDR2 reads SYGVNS. CDR3 length: 16 amino acids. Trimming took 3 bases from V and 3 from J; bases not matched to a gene: 10. CDR3 residues: CASSEPMTGAIYEQYF. In nucleotides, the CDR3 is TGTGCCAGCAGTGAGCCTATGACAGGGGCCATCTACGAGCAGTACTTC.

The chain couples TRBV28 to TRBJ2-5; 12 bases agree with TRBD2. The J call may be faulty, since TRBJ2-7 better matches the DNA end. Germline V CDR1 and CDR2: MDHEN, SYDVKM. The CDR3 is made up of 17 amino acids. CDR3 loop: CASRRALAGGLSYEQYF. DNA of the CDR3: TGTGCCAGCAGACGAGCACTAGCGGGAGGTCTTTCCTACGAGCAGTACTTC.

The rearrangement links TRBV18 to TRBJ1-5, with D perhaps matching TRBD1 (5 bases). This CDR3 has 12 residues. Trimming stripped 5 bases from V and 6 bases from J, with 8 bases between. Germline values: CDR1 KGHSH, CDR2 LQKENI. The CDR3 reads CASSTGGQPQHF. CDR3 coding DNA: TGTGCCAGCTCAACGGGGGGTCAGCCCCAGCATTTT.

This chain uses TRBV11-1 with TRBJ1-1; 9 bases are a match to TRBD1. CDR1 and CDR2 from the germline V gene are SGHAT and FQDESV (reference sequence). The CDR3 sequence is 16 residues long. Trimming cost V 4 bases and J 0 bases; bases outside gene matches: 6. CDR3 in DNA: TGTGCCAGCAGCTCCACAGGGGGCGCAATGAACACTGAAGCTTTCTTT. Residues: CASSSTGGAMNTEAFF.

This chain uses TRBV28 with TRBJ1-2, with TRBD1 matching over 7 bases. The CDR3 contains 14 residues. Per the germline V gene, CDR1 is MDHEN and CDR2 is SYDVKM. After removal of 5 bases from V and 8 bases from J, the junction contained 11 bases not matched to a gene. The CDR3: CASSTQEQGYGYTF. The CDR3 DNA follows: TGTGCCAGCAGTACCCAAGAACAGGGGTACGGCTACACCTTC.

The chain couples TRBV4-1 to TRBJ2-7; 10 bases align to TRBD2. CDR3 length equals 14 residues. V gave up 4 bases and J gave up 4 bases; unmatched junction bases: 4. The germline V gene has CDR1 MGHRA and CDR2 YSYEKL. CDR3 protein: CASSPSGSWYEQYF. Here the CDR3 DNA reads TGCGCCAGCAGCCCTAGCGGGAGCTGGTACGAGCAGTACTTC.

The V gene is TRBV5-6, the J gene TRBJ2-5; TRBD2 agrees at 7 bases. V lost 2 bases, J lost 4 bases, and 11 bases stayed unmatched. Germline V gives CDR1 SGHDT, CDR2 YYEEEE. The CDR3 has 16 residues. The CDR3 loop is CASSFRIKRDLETQYF. CDR3 nucleotide sequence: TGTGCCAGCAGCTTTCGCATCAAGCGGGATTTAGAGACCCAGTACTTC. The full variable domain, with the rest looked up from reference TRBV5-6 and TRBJ2-5, is DAGVTQSPTHLIKTRGQQVTLRCSPKSGHDTVSWYQQALGQGPQFIFQYYEEEERQRGNFPDRFSGHQFPNYSSELNVNALLLGDSALYLCASSFRIKRDLETQYFGPGTRLLVL.

V is TRBV5-1 and J is TRBJ2-7; TRBD2 matches 8 bases. Germline CDR1 is SGHRS and CDR2 is YFSETQ. This CDR3 is built from 15 residues. V lost 1 base, J lost 2 bases, and 5 bases stayed unmatched. The DNA for the CDR3 is TGCGCCAGCAGCTTGTCTTCCGGGAGGGCCTACGAGCAGTACTTC. Its protein product is CASSLSSGRAYEQYF. The full variable domain, with the rest looked up from reference TRBV5-1 and TRBJ2-7, is KAGVTQTPRYLIKTRGQQVTLSCSPISGHRSVSWYQQTPGQGLQFLFEYFSETQRNKGNFPGRFSGRQFSNSRSEMNVSTLELGDSALYLCASSLSSGRAYEQYFGPGTRLTVT.

This clone appeared once. The chain recombines TRBV7-9 with TRBJ2-5, with 7 bases lining up with TRBD1. The DNA end lines up better with TRBJ2-7; the J call may be wrong. CDR1 and CDR2 from the germline V gene are SEHNR and FQNEAQ (reference sequence). The CDR3 sequence is 13 residues long. The CDR3 loop is CASSDGQAYEQYF. The CDR3 nucleotides are TGTGCCAGCAGCGACGGACAGGCCTACGAGCAGTACTTC.

The genes are TRBV7-6 and TRBJ2-3; D is ambiguous. Germline assignment: CDR1 SGHVS and CDR2 FNYEAQ. V lost 0 bases, J lost 5 bases, and 9 bases lay in between. This CDR3 is 14 amino acids long. CDR3 nucleotides: TGTGCCAGCAGCTTAGCCTCGCGCGGAGATACGCAGTATTTT. It translates to CASSLASRGDTQYF.

The chain combines TRBV6-5 with TRBJ2-7; D may be TRBD2 (6 bases). The CDR3 covers 14 residues. Per germline, CDR1 MNHEY and CDR2 SVGAGI. V gave up 2 bases and J gave up 4 bases, with 12 bases separating them. The CDR3, as DNA: TGTGCCAGCAGTTACCGATCCGGAGGGTACGAGCAGTACTTC. Protein: CASSYRSGGYEQYF.

This chain connects TRBV25-1 to TRBJ1-2, with a possible D match to TRBD1 (6 bases). Trimming pared 2 bases from V and 4 bases from J, leaving 8 bases between. This CDR3 contains 13 residues. The V gene's germline CDR1 is MGHDK and CDR2 SYGVNS. CDR3 sequence reads: CASSEGTLYGYTF. The DNA of the CDR3 is TGTGCCAGCAGTGAAGGGACACTCTATGGCTACACCTTC.

The chain has TRBV6-5 and TRBJ2-3, with D perhaps TRBD2 (6 bases). CDR3 length equals 14 residues. Germline CDR1 MNHEY, CDR2 SVGAGI. V was trimmed by 2 bases and J by 4 bases, leaving 10 bases between them. The CDR3 sequence is CASSYTRLADTQYF. Here the CDR3 DNA reads TGTGCCAGCAGTTACACCCGACTAGCAGATACGCAGTATTTT.

The chain employs TRBV7-9 and TRBJ1-2, with D unclear. This CDR3 is 13 amino acids long. Germline CDR1 is SEHNR and CDR2 is FQNEAQ (reference sequence). The V and J ends lost 3 bases and 2 bases respectively, with 7 bases between them. As DNA, the CDR3 is TGTGCCAGCAGCTTTATCTCCAACTATGGCTACACCTTC. Translation: CASSFISNYGYTF.

The J gene is TRBJ2-3, the V gene TRBV10-1; 9 bases fit TRBD1. This CDR3 region has 16 residues. Germline V gene lookup returns CDR1 WNHNN and CDR2 SYGVQD (reference sequence). V dropped 3 bases and J dropped 2; count of bases not matched to a gene: 6. For the CDR3, the DNA is TGCGCCAGCAGTGATATTGGGGACAGGGTCACAGATACGCAGTATTTT. Translating it yields CASSDIGDRVTDTQYF.

V is TRBV5-4 and J is TRBJ1-1, with D hard to call. This CDR3 contains 15 residues. V lost 4 bases to trimming and J lost 3 bases, with 16 bases between them. The germline V gene encodes CDR1 SGHNT and CDR2 YYREEE (reference sequence). The CDR3 nucleotides are TGTGCCAGCAGCGGCGGAGGGATGGTGTACACTGAAGCTTTCTTT. It specifies CASSGGGMVYTEAFF.

The rearrangement uses TRBV2 and TRBJ2-3; D remains unclear. The CDR3 has 13 residues. V was trimmed by 7 bases and J by 6 bases, leaving 14 bases between them. Germline CDR1 is SNHLY and CDR2 is FYNNEI. CDR3 in amino acids: CASTGVESDTQYF. The CDR3 DNA sequence: TGTGCCAGCACCGGAGTGGAGTCGGATACGCAGTATTTT.

The chain couples TRBV5-1 to TRBJ2-3; 8 nucleotides agree with TRBD2. J lost 0 bases, V lost 5 bases, and 8 bases had no gene match. The V gene's germline CDR1 is SGHRS and CDR2 YFSETQ. The CDR3 extends over 16 amino acids. The CDR3 DNA sequence: TGCGCCAGCAGTTTGCCACTAGCGGCTAGCACAGATACGCAGTATTTT. Translating it yields CASSLPLAASTDTQYF.

The genes are TRBV28 and TRBJ2-5; D is possibly TRBD1 (5 bases). TRBJ2-7 matches the DNA end more closely, so the J call is doubtful. The CDR3 runs 12 residues. The germline CDR1 and CDR2 sequences are MDHEN and SYDVKM. CDR3 nucleotides: TGTGCCAGCACCGACAGCACCTACGAGCAGTACTTC. The encoded protein is CASTDSTYEQYF.

The CDR3: CASTRDSNSNQPQHF. The DNA of the CDR3 is TGTGCCAGTACCCGAGACAGTAATAGCAATCAGCCCCAGCATTTT. The V call is TRBV19, the J call TRBJ1-5; D possibly corresponds to TRBD1 (5 bases). The V and J ends lost 7 bases and 0 bases respectively, with 13 bases between them. Germline V gene sequence: CDR1 LNHDA, CDR2 SQIVND (reference sequence). The CDR3 is made up of 15 amino acids.

This clone has only a few counts. The chain links TRBV27 to TRBJ2-1; a possible D gene is TRBD2 (5 bases). Germline-derived CDR1 and CDR2 are MNHEY and SMNVEV (reference sequence). Trimming took off 0 bases at V and 4 bases at J, with 13 bases between the two ends. This CDR3 comprises 16 residues. The CDR3 bases are TGTGCCAGCAGTTTATCGGCGGGCTTAGGGTACAATGAGCAGTTCTTC. Translating it yields CASSLSAGLGYNEQFF.

This chain connects TRBV6-5 to TRBJ1-6; the D gene is possibly TRBD1 (6 bases). The V end was cut by 4 bases, the J end by 7 bases, with 17 bases between. Germline V gene sequence: CDR1 MNHEY, CDR2 SVGAGI. CDR3 length: 16 residues. The CDR3 coding sequence is TGTGCCAGCAGTTTACAGGGTGTTGTACGGAATTCACCCCTCCACTTT. Translating gives CASSLQGVVRNSPLHF.

The rearrangement uses TRBV25-1 and TRBJ2-5; no definite D call. TRBJ2-7 matches the DNA end more closely, so the J call is doubtful. The CDR3 has 15 amino acids. In germline, CDR1 is MGHDK, CDR2 SYGVNS. CDR3 coding DNA: TGTGCCAGCAGTGAATTGTCGCAGAGTTACTACGAGCAGTACTTC. This sequence encodes CASSELSQSYYEQYF.

The chain employs TRBV11-3 and TRBJ1-1, with a possible D match to TRBD1 (5 bases). Germline CDR1 reads SGHNT; CDR2 reads YENEEA. Trimming removed 5 bases from V and 8 bases from J, with 12 bases in between. This CDR3 is 12 amino acids long. The CDR3 protein is CASSPGGEEAFF. The DNA for the CDR3 is TGTGCCAGCAGCCCGGGGGGAGAGGAAGCTTTCTTT.

The chain combines TRBV9 with TRBJ1-1; D gene ambiguous. The CDR3 totals 15 residues. Trimming took 0 bases from V and 0 from J, leaving 9 bases between them. Germline lookup yields CDR1 SGDLS and CDR2 YYNGEE. CDR3 sequence (DNA): TGTGCCAGCAGCGTAGTGCCGGGAGTGAACACTGAAGCTTTCTTT. This gives the protein CASSVVPGVNTEAFF.